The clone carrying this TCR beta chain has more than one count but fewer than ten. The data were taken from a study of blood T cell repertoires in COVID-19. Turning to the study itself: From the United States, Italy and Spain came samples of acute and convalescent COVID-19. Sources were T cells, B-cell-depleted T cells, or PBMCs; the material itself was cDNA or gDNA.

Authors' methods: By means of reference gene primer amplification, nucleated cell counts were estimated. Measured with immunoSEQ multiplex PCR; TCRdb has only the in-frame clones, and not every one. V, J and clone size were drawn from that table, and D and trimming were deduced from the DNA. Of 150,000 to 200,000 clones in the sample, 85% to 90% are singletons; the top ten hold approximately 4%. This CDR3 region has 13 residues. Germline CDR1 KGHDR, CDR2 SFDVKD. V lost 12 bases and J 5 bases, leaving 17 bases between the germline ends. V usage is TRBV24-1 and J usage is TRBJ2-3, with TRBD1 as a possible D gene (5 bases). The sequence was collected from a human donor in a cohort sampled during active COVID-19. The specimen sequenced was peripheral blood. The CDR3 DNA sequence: TGTGCCGCCCAGATAACCCAGGGAGATACGCAGTATTTT. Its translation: CAAQITQGDTQYF.